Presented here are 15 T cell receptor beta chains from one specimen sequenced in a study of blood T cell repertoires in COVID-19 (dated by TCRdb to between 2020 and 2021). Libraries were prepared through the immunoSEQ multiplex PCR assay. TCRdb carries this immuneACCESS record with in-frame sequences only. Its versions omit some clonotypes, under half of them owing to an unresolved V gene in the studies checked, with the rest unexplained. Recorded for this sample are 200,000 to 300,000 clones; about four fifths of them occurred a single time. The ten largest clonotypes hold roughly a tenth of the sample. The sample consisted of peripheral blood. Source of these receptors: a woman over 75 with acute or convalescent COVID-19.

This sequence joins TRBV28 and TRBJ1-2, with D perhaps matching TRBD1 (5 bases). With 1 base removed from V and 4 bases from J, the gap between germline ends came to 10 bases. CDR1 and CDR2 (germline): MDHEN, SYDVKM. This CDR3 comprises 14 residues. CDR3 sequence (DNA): TGTGCCAGCAGTTTATCAGGGTGGAGCTATGGCTACACCTTC. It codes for CASSLSGWSYGYTF.

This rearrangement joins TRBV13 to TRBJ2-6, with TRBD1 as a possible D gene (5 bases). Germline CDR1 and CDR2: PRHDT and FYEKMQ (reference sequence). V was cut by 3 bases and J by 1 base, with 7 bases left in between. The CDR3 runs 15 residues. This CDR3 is CASSFAGSGANVLTF. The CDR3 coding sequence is TGTGCCAGCAGCTTCGCAGGGTCTGGGGCCAACGTCCTGACTTTC.

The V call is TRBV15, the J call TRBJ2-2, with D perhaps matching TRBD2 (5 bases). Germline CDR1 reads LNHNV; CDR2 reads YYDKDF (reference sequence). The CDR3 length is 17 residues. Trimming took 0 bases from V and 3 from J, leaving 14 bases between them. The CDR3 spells CATSRDGIAIHTGELFF. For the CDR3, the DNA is TGTGCCACCAGCAGAGATGGGATAGCGATTCACACCGGGGAGCTGTTTTTT.

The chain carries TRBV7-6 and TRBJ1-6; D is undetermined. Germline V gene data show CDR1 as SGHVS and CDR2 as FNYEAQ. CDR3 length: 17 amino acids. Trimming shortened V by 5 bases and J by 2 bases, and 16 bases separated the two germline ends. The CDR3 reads CASSEAEVRTYNSPLHF. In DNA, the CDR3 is TGTGCCAGCAGCGAAGCCGAGGTCAGAACCTATAATTCACCCCTCCACTTT.

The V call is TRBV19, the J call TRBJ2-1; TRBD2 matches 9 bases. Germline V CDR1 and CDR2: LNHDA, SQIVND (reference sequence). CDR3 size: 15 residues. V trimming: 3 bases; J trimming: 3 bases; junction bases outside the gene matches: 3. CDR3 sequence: CASSMASGVYNEQFF. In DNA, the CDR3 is TGTGCCAGTAGTATGGCTAGCGGGGTCTACAATGAGCAGTTCTTC.

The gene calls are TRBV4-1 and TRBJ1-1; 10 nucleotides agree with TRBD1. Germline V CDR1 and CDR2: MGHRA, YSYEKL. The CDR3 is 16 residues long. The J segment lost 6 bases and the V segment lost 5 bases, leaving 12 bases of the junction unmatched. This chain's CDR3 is CASSKGTGDRLAEAFF. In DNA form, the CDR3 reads TGCGCCAGCAGCAAAGGGACAGGGGATCGTTTGGCTGAAGCTTTCTTT.

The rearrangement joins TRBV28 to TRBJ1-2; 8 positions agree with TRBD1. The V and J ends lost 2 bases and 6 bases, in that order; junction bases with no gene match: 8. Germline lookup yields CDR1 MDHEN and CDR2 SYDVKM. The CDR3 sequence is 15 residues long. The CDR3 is CASSLGTGALHGYTF. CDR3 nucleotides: TGTGCCAGCAGTTTAGGGACAGGCGCTTTACATGGCTACACCTTC.

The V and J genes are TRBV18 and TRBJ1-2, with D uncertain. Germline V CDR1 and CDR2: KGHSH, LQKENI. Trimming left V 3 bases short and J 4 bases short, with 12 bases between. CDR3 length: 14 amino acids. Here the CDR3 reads CASSPSRAGYGYTF. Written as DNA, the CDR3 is TGTGCCAGCTCACCTTCCCGGGCGGGCTATGGCTACACCTTC.

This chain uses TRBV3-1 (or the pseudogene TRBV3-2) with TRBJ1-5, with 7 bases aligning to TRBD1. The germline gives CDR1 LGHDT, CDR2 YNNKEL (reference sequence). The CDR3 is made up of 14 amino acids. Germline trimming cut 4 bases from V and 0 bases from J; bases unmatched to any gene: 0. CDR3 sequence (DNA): TGTGCCAGCAGCCGGGACAGTAGCAATCAGCCCCAGCATTTT. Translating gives CASSRDSSNQPQHF.

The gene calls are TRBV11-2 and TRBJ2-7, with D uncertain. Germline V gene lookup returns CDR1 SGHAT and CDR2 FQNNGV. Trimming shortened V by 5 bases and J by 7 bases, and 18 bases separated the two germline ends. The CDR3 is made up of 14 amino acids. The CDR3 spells CASSPKWANWEQYF. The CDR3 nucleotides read TGTGCCAGCAGCCCCAAATGGGCGAATTGGGAGCAGTACTTC.

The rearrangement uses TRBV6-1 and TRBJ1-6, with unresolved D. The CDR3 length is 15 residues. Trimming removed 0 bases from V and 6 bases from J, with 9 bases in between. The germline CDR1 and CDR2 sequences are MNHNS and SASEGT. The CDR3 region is CASSEAAVPNSPLHF. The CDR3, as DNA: TGTGCCAGCAGTGAAGCGGCCGTACCTAATTCACCCCTCCACTTT.

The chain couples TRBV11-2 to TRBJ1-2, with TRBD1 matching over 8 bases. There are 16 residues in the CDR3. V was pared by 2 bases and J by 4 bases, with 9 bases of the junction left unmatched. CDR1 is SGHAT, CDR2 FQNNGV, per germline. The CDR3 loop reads CASSLSGTGSRYGYTF. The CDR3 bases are TGTGCCAGCAGCTTAAGCGGGACAGGATCGCGCTATGGCTACACCTTC.

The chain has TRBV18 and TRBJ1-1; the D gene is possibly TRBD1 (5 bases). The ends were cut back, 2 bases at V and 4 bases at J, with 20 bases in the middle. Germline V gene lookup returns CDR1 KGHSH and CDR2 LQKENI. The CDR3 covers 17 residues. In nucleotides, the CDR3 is TGTGCCAGCTCACCAGGGACTTTTACTGGGAGGAGCACTGAAGCTTTCTTT. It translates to CASSPGTFTGRSTEAFF.

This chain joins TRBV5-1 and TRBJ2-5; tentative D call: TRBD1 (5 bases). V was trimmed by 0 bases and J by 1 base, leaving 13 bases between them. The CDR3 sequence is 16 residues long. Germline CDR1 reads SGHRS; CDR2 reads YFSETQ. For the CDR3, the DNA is TGCGCCAGCAGCTTGGCCATGGGGCAGCCCCAAGAGACCCAGTACTTC. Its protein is CASSLAMGQPQETQYF. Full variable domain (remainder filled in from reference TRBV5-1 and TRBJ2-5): KAGVTQTPRYLIKTRGQQVTLSCSPISGHRSVSWYQQTPGQGLQFLFEYFSETQRNKGNFPGRFSGRQFSNSRSEMNVSTLELGDSALYLCASSLAMGQPQETQYFGPGTRLLVL.

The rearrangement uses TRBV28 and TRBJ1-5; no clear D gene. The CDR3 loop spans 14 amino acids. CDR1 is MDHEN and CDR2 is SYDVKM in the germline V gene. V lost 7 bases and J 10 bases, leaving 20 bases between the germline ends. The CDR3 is CASTPGNPAGPQHF. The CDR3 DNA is TGTGCCAGCACCCCGGGGAACCCGGCGGGACCCCAGCATTTT.